This TCR beta chain was captured in a study of T cell changes during pregnancy in multiple sclerosis. Germline V gene sequence: CDR1 SEHNR, CDR2 FQNEAQ (reference sequence). This CDR3 has 18 residues. V lost 5 bases to trimming and J lost 7 bases; unmatched junction nucleotides: 15. Measured with immunoSEQ multiplex PCR; TCRdb has only the in-frame clones, and not every one. In the table there are about 100,000 clones, approximately 93% of which are singletons. The input for sequencing was peripheral blood, taken after pregnancy. V is TRBV7-9 and J is TRBJ1-4, with TRBD1 matching over 11 bases. The sequence was obtained from a female donor with multiple sclerosis, enrolled in a pregnancy study. CDR3 sequence (DNA): TGTGCCAGCAGCCCTCCCTGGACAGGGGGCATCTCGAGTGAAAAACTGTTTTTT. Residues: CASSPPWTGGISSEKLFF.